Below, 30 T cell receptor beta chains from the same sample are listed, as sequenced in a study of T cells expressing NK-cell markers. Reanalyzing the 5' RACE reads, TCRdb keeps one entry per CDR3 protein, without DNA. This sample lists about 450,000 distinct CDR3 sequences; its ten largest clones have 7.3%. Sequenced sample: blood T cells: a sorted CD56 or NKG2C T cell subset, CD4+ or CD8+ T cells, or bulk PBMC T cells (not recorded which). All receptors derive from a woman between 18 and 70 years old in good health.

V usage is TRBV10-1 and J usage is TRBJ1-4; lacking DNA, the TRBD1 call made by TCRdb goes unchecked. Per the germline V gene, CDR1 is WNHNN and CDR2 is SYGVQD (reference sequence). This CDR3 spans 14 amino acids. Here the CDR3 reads CASTKDRGGEKLFF.

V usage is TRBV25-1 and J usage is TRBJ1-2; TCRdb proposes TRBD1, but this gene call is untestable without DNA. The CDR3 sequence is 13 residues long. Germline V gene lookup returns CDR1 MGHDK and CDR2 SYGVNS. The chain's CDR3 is CASRGEANYGYTF.

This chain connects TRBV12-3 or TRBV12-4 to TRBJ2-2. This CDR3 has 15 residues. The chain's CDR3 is CASSLYGENTGELFF.

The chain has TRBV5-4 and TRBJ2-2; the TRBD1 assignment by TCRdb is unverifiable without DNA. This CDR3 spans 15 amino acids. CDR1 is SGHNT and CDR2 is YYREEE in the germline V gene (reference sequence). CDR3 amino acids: CASSYERGRTGELFF.

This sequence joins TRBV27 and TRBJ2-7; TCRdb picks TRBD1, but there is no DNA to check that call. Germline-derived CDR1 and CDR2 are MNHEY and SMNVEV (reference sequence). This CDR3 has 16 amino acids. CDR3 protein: CASKLRRQGANYEQYF.

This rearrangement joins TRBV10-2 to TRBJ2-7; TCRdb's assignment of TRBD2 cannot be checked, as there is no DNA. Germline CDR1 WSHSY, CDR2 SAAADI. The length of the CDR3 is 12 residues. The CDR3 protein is CASRTSGSEQYF.

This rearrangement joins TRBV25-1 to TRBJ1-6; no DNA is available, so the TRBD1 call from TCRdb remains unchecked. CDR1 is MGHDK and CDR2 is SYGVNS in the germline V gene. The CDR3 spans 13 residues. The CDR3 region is CASSSRDGAPLHF.

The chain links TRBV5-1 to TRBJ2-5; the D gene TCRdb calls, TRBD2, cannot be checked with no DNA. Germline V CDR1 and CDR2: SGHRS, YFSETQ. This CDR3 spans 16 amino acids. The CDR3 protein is CASSLWASGGQETQYF. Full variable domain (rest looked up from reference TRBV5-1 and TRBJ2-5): KAGVTQTPRYLIKTRGQQVTLSCSPISGHRSVSWYQQTPGQGLQFLFEYFSETQRNKGNFPGRFSGRQFSNSRSEMNVSTLELGDSALYLCASSLWASGGQETQYFGPGTRLLVL.

This CDR3 reads CASTNSGGASNEQFF. The chain carries TRBV7-2 and TRBJ2-1; TCRdb's D call of TRBD2 is untestable without DNA. CDR1 SGHTA and CDR2 FQGNSA come from the germline V gene. The CDR3 loop spans 15 amino acids.

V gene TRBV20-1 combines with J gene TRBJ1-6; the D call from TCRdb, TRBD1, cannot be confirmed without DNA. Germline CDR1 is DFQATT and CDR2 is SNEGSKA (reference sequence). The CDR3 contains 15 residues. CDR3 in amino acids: CSAREPRGYNSPLHF.

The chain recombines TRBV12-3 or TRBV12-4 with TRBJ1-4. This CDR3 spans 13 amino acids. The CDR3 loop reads CASLRETNEKLFF.

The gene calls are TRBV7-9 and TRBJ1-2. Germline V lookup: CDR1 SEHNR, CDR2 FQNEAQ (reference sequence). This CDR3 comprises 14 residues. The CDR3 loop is CASSLPGLFEGYTF.

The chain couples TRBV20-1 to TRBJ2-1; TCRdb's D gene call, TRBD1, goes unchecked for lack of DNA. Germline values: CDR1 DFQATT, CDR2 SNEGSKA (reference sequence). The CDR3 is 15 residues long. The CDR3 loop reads CSARDQGAGYNEQFF.

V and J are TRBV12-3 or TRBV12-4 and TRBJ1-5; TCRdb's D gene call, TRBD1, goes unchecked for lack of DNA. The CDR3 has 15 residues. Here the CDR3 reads CASTAGGRSNQPQHF.

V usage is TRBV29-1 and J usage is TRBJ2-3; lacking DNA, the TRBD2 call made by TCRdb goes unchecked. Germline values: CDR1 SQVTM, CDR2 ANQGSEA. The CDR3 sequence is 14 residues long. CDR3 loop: CSVCWGSSTDTQYF.

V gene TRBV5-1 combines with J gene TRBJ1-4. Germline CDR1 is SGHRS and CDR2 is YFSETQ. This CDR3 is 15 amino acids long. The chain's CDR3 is CASSPQTQTNEKLFF.

CDR3 sequence reads: CASTGQGSIYEQYF. The V and J genes are TRBV7-9 and TRBJ2-7; TCRdb's D call of TRBD1 is untestable without DNA. Looked up from germline, CDR1 is SEHNR and CDR2 is FQNEAQ (reference sequence). The CDR3 is 14 amino acids.

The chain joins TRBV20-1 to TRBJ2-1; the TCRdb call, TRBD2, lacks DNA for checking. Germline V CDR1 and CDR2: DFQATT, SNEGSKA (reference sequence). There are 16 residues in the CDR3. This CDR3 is CSARAAGGFSYNEQFF.

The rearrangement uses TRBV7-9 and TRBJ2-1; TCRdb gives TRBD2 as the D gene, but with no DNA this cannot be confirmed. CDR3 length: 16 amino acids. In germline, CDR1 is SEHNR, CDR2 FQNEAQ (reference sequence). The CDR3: CASSLVERGGRNEQFF.

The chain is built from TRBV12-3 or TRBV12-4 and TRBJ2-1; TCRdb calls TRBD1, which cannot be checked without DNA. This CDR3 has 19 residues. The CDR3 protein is CASSPYKGGLAWEVGEQFF.

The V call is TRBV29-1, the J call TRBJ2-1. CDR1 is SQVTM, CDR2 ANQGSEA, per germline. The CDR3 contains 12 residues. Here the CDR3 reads CSVEEIRNEQFF.

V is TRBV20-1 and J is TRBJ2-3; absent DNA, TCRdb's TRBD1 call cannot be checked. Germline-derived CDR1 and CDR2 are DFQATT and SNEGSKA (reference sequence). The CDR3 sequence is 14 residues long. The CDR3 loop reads CSAEDRGVADTQYF.

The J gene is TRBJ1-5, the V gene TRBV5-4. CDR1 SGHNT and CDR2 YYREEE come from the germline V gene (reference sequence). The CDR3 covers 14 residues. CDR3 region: CASSLAPSSQPQHF.

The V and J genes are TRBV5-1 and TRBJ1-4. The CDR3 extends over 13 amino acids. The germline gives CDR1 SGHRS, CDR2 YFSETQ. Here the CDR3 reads CASSSGSNEKLFF.

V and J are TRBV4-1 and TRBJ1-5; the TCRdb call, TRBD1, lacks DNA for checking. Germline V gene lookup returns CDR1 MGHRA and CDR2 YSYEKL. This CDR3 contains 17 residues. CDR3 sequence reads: CASSQSSTGLGTQPQHF.

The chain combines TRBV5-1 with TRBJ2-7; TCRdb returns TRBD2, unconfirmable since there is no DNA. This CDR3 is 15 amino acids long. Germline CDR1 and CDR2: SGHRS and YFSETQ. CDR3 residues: CASSLAGGITYEQYF.

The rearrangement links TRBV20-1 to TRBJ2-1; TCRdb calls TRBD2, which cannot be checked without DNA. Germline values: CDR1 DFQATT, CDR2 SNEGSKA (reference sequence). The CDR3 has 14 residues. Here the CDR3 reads CSGIAGGTYNEQFF.

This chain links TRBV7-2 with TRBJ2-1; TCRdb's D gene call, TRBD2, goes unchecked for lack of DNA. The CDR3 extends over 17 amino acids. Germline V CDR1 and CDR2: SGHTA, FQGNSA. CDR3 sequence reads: CASSLASVSSSYNEQFF. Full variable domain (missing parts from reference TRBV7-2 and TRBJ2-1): GAGVSQSPSNKVTEKGKDVELRCDPISGHTALYWYRQSLGQGLEFLIYFQGNSAPDKSGLPSDRFSAERTGGSVSTLTIQRTQQEDSAVYLCASSLASVSSSYNEQFFGPGTRLTVL.

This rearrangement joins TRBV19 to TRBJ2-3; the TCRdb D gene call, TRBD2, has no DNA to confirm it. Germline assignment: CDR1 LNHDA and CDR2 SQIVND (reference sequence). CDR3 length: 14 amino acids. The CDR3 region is CASRLAGEADTQYF. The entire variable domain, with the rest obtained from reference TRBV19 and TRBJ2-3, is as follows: DGGITQSPKYLFRKEGQNVTLSCEQNLNHDAMYWYRQDPGQGLRLIYYSQIVNDFQKGDIAEGYSVSREKKESFPLTVTSAQKNPTAFYLCASRLAGEADTQYFGPGTRLTVL.

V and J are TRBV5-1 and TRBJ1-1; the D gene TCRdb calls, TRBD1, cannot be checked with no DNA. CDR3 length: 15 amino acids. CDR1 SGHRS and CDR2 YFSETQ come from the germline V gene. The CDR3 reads CASSNQDIMNTEAFF.